These 5 T cell receptor beta chains originate from one sample sequenced in a study of cytotoxic CD8 clonotypes in ibrutinib-treated CLL. Profiling relied on immunoSEQ multiplex PCR, and the TCRdb table lists in-frame clones only, not all of them. The sample includes 65,000 to 95,000 clones, roughly 84% of them seen just once. This specimen consisted of PBMCs, obtained before ibrutinib treatment. The source is a human donor with chronic lymphocytic leukemia.

The chain recombines TRBV7-9 with TRBJ2-2; D is undetermined. Trimming took 2 bases from V and 5 from J, leaving 24 bases between them. CDR3 length equals 19 residues. Germline values: CDR1 SEHNR, CDR2 FQNEAQ (reference sequence). CDR3 region: CASSLRRTLTELRTGELFF. DNA of the CDR3: TGTGCCAGCAGCTTAAGACGAACCCTGACGGAGCTGAGGACCGGGGAGCTGTTTTTT.

V usage is TRBV7-8 and J usage is TRBJ2-3; 8 nucleotides line up with TRBD1. CDR3 size: 17 residues. CDR1 is SGHVS, CDR2 FQNEAQ, per germline. The V and J ends lost 3 bases and 2 bases, in that order; junction bases with no gene match: 10. CDR3 nucleotides: TGTGCCAGCAGCTTGAGGACAGGGAGGTTATACACAGATACGCAGTATTTT. This translates into CASSLRTGRLYTDTQYF. Filled out from reference TRBV7-8 and TRBJ2-3, the complete variable domain reads GAGVSQSPRYKVAKRGQDVALRCDPISGHVSLFWYQQALGQGPEFLTYFQNEAQLDKSGLPSDRFFAERPEGSVSTLKIQRTQQEDSAVYLCASSLRTGRLYTDTQYFGPGTRLTVL.

This chain connects TRBV2 to TRBJ2-2; TRBD2 aligns across 11 bases. Germline loops: CDR1 SNHLY, CDR2 FYNNEI. J lost 3 bases, V lost 7 bases, and 4 bases had no gene match. This CDR3 has 15 residues. CDR3 residues: CASKVAGGYTGELFF. CDR3 DNA sequence: TGTGCCAGCAAGGTAGCGGGAGGGTACACCGGGGAGCTGTTTTTT.

This chain links TRBV19 with TRBJ2-3, with D hard to call. V was shortened by 3 bases and J by 1 base, with 8 bases between the two germline ends. Germline V gene lookup returns CDR1 LNHDA and CDR2 SQIVND (reference sequence). This CDR3 is built from 14 residues. This CDR3 is CASSIGTRTDTQYF. CDR3 coding DNA: TGTGCCAGTAGTATCGGTACCCGCACAGATACGCAGTATTTT.

The chain links TRBV19 to TRBJ2-5; no clear D gene. CDR1 and CDR2 (germline): LNHDA, SQIVND (reference sequence). This CDR3 comprises 12 residues. Trimming took 7 bases from V and 0 from J, leaving 6 bases between them. CDR3: CASKGNQETQYF. Written as DNA, the CDR3 is TGTGCCAGTAAGGGAAACCAAGAGACCCAGTACTTC.